Described below is a single T cell receptor (beta chain) sequence and its context. This clone has just a few counts. Its antigen remains unidentified. No clone much larger than this one lies a single base away; base qualities are absent. This record comes from a study of blood T cell repertoires in COVID-19 (TCRdb year 2020). Background for the entire study: Samples from collaborators originated in the United States, Italy and Spain and spanned both the acute and convalescent phases of COVID-19. The prospective study material was composed of cDNA or gDNA derived from T cells, B-cell-depleted T cells, or PBMCs. Samples were obtained from the ongoing ImmuneRACE study (first 160 participants) and from about 1,300 subjects provided by 6 global collaborators. HLA class I and class II types, where available, came from metadata supplied by the sample provider rather than from assay-based typing. The repertoires were made available in a free public database intended to serve as a resource for research on the immune response to SARS-CoV-2. Nearly every sample came with metadata listing a de-identified subject ID, COVID-19 status, age in years and sex. Subjects who had been exposed to COVID-19, were actively infected with it, or had recovered from it provided the deeply sampled blood TCRbeta repertoires that made up the dataset.

Spanning cysteine to phenylalanine, the CDR3 consists of 13 amino acids. The kept DNA is CDR3 alone, 39 bases in frame from the first base. V and J are truncated by 4 bases and 7 bases respectively, leaving an intervening sequence of 14 bases. For CDR1 and CDR2, the germline V gene lists SGHRS and YFSETQ. What the research found in general, with its limitations: How much clinical and demographic metadata was included differed by source and by participant, and the metadata was provided uncurated.

Enrolling through a virtual design, the prospective study's participants ranged in age from roughly 18 to 89 years and lived across roughly 24 United States geographic areas. In the prospective study, cohorts were assigned on the basis of participant-reported clinical history obtained from a screening survey and a study questionnaire. Recovered participants in ImmuneRACE Cohort 3 were defined as having two consecutive negative NP/OP PCR tests, clearance from a healthcare professional, or resolution of symptoms. In the prospective study, whole blood, serum and a nasopharyngeal or oropharyngeal swab were collected from each participant by mobile phlebotomists. Participants in the prospective study had the option to provide additional blood draws and questionnaires over a roughly 2-month period. Before DNA extraction, blood samples from the prospective study were shipped at room temperature or frozen.

TCRbeta CDR3 regions were amplified from genomic DNA using the immunoSEQ Assay, a bias-controlled multiplex PCR. Per the source publication's procedure: The number of nucleated cells in each sample was estimated from the amplification of reference gene primers within the assay. To quantify the absolute abundance of each unique TCRbeta CDR3 rearrangement, sequence reads were collapsed and filtered. For each sample, productive Simpson clonality was calculated by taking the square root of Simpson's diversity index across productive rearrangements. Imported from immuneACCESS, the table was reduced by TCRdb to in-frame sequences with V and J called. These copies leave out some clones; in studies compared against another copy, an unresolved V gene accounts for under half, and the cause of the remainder is not known. V and J calls plus clone size are reproduced from that table; the DNA served to infer D and trimming. Recorded for this sample are 250,000 to 300,000 clones; over 75% of them occurred a single time. About 16% of the sample is held by the ten biggest clonotypes.

The sequenced material came from PBMCs or T cells enriched from blood (not recorded which). This chain is built from TRBV5-1 and TRBJ1-1, with the D gene not clear enough to name. The origin of this receptor is a man aged 18 to 29 who had recovered from COVID-19. The CDR3 here reads CASSRRDVGEAFF. The sequenced DNA is TGCGCCAGCAGCCGGAGAGATGTGGGTGAAGCTTTCTTT.